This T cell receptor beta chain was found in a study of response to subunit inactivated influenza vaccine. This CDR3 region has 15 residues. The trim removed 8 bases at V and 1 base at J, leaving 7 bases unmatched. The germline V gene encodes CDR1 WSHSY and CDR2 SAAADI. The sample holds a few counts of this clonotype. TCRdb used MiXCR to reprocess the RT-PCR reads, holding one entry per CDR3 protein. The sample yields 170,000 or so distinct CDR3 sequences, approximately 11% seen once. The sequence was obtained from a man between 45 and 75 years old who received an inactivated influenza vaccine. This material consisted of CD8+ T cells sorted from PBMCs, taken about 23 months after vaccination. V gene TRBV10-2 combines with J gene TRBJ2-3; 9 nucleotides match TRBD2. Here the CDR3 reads CASQGIAGGTDTQYF. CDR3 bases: TGCGCCAGCCAGGGGATAGCGGGGGGCACAGATACGCAGTATTTT.